This T cell receptor beta chain was found in a study of blood T cell repertoires in COVID-19. Study summary: Sources were T cells, B-cell-depleted T cells, or PBMCs; the material itself was cDNA or gDNA.

Sequenced by immunoSEQ multiplex PCR; TCRdb stores in-frame clones only, minus some. Here the sample spans around 170,000 clones, nearly 90% being singletons. CDR1 and CDR2 (germline): KGHDR, SFDVKD. The CDR3 totals 13 residues. Trimming stripped 4 bases from V and 3 bases from J, with 8 bases between. The TCR comes from a man between 18 and 29 years old who had recovered from COVID-19. The chain employs TRBV24-1 and TRBJ2-5, with D uncertain. What was sequenced was peripheral blood. The chain's CDR3 is CATSDPRKETQYF. The CDR3 coding sequence is TGTGCCACCAGTGACCCGCGGAAAGAGACCCAGTACTTC.